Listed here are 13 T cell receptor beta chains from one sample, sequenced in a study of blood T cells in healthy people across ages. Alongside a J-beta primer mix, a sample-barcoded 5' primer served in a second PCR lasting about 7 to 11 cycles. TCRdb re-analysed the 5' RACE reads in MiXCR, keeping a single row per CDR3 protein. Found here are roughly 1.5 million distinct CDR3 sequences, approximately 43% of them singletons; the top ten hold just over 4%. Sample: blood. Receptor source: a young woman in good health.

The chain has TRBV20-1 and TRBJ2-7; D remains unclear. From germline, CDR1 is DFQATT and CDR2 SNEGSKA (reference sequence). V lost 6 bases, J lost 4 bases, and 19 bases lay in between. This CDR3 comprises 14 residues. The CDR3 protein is CSAPIPARTYEQYF. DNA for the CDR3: TGCAGTGCCCCCATCCCCGCCAGGACGTACGAGCAGTACTTC.

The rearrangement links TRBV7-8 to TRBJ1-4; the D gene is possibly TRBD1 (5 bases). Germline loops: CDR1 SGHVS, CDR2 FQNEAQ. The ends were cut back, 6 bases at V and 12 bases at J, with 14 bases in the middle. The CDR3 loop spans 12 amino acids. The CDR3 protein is CASRSPSTELFF. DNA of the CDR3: TGTGCCAGCAGGTCCCCATCGACAGAACTGTTTTTT.

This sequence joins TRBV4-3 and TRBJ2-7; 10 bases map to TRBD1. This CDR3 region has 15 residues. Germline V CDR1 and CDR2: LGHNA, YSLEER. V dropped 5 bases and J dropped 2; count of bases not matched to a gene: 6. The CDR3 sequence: CASSAGQGTPYEQYF. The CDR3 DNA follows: TGCGCCAGCAGCGCGGGACAGGGGACCCCCTACGAGCAGTACTTC.

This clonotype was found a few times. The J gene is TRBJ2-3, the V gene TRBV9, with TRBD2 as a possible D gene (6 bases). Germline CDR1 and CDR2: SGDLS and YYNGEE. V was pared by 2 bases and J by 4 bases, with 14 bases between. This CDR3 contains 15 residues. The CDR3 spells CASSVASGGADTQYF. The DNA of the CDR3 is TGTGCCAGCAGCGTCGCCTCCGGAGGGGCAGATACGCAGTATTTT.

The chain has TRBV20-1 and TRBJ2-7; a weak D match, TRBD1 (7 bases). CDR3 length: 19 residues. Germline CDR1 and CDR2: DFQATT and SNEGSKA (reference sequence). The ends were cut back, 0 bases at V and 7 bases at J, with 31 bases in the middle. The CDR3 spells CSARDHGQGGRGRHNEQYF. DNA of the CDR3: TGCAGTGCTAGAGATCATGGGCAGGGGGGTAGGGGAAGACACAATGAGCAGTACTTC.

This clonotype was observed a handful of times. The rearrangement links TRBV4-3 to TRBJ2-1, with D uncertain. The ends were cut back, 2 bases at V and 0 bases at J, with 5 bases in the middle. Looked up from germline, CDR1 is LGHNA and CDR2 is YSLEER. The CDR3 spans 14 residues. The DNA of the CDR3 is TGCGCCAGCAGCCAATTCAGCTCCTACAATGAGCAGTTCTTC. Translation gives CASSQFSSYNEQFF.

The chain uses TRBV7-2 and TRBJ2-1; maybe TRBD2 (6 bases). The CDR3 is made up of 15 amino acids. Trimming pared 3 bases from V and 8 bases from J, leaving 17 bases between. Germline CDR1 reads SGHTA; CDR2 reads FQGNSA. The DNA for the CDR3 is TGTGCCAGCAGCTTGGGGACTGCCCCCAAGGATGAGCAGTTCTTC. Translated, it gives CASSLGTAPKDEQFF. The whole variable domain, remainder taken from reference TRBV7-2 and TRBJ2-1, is GAGVSQSPSNKVTEKGKDVELRCDPISGHTALYWYRQSLGQGLEFLIYFQGNSAPDKSGLPSDRFSAERTGGSVSTLTIQRTQQEDSAVYLCASSLGTAPKDEQFFGPGTRLTVL.

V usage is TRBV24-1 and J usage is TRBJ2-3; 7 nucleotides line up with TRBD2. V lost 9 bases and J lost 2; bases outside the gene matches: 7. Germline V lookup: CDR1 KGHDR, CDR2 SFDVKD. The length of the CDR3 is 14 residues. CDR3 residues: CATRPAGTTDTQYF. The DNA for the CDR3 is TGTGCCACCCGGCCAGCGGGGACCACAGATACGCAGTATTTT.

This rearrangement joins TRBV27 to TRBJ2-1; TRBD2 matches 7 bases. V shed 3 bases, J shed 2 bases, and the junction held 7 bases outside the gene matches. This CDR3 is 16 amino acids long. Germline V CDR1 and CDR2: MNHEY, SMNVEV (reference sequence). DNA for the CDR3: TGTGCCAGCAGTTTTGTTGCGGGGGTTACCTACAATGAGCAGTTCTTC. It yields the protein CASSFVAGVTYNEQFF.

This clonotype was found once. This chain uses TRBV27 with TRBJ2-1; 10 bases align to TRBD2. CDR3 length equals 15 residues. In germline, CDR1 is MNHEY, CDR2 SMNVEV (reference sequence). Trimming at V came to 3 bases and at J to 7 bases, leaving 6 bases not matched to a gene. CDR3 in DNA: TGTGCCAGCAGTTTGTGGGCTAGCGGGAGAAATGAGCAGTTCTTC. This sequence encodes CASSLWASGRNEQFF.

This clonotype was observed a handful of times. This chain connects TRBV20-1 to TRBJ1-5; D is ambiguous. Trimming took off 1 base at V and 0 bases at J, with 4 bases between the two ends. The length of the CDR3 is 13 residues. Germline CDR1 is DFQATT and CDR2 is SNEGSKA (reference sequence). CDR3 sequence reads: CSARAYSNQPQHF. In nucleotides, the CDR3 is TGCAGTGCTAGAGCTTATAGCAATCAGCCCCAGCATTTT.

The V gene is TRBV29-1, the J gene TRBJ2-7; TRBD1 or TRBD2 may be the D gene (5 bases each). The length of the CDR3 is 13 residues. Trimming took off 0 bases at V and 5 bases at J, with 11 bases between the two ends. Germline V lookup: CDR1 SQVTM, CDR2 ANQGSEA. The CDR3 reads CSVEEGDRNEQYF. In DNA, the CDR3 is TGCAGCGTTGAAGAGGGGGACCGGAACGAGCAGTACTTC.

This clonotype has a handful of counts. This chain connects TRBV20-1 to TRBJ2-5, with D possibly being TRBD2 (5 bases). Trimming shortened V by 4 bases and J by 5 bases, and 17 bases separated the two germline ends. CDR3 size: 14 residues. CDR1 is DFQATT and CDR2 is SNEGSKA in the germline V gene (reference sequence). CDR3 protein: CSANVGLATETQYF. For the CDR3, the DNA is TGCAGTGCTAACGTAGGACTGGCGACGGAGACCCAGTACTTC.